This is a list of T cell receptor beta chains from one sample in a study of T cells expressing NK-cell markers. TCRdb re-called the 5' RACE reads and catalogs CDR3 proteins one per entry, DNA excluded. In all, the sample yields 500,000 or so distinct CDR3 sequences. The sample consisted of blood T cells: a sorted CD56 or NKG2C T cell subset, CD4+ or CD8+ T cells, or bulk PBMC T cells (not recorded which). Receptors were obtained from a man aged 18 to 30 in good health. CDR3s include the opening cysteine and the closing phenylalanine or tryptophan. Each record gives: J gene, V gene, CDR3 length, CDR3 protein.

j_gene: TRBJ1-2; v_gene: TRBV29-1; len: 14; CDR3aa: CSVEAQGASYGYTF
j_gene: TRBJ1-6; v_gene: TRBV6-1; len: 17; CDR3aa: CASTHSLKSSYNSPLHF
j_gene: TRBJ2-2; v_gene: TRBV6-1; len: 17; CDR3aa: CASNQLAGGSDTGELFF
j_gene: TRBJ2-1; v_gene: TRBV5-1; len: 18; CDR3aa: CASSWEPGLAFTGNEQFF
j_gene: TRBJ1-2; v_gene: TRBV5-6; len: 14; CDR3aa: CASSLGLQSYGYTF
j_gene: TRBJ2-3; v_gene: TRBV7-9; len: 15; CDR3aa: CASSFPAGEADTQYF
j_gene: TRBJ2-1; v_gene: TRBV7-7; len: 14; CDR3aa: CASSLDQGWGEQFF
j_gene: TRBJ1-2; v_gene: TRBV7-8; len: 16; CDR3aa: CASSLRGGQGRYGYTF
j_gene: TRBJ2-1; v_gene: TRBV7-6; len: 15; CDR3aa: CASSPQTGTLNEQFF
j_gene: TRBJ1-1; v_gene: TRBV4-1; len: 12; CDR3aa: CASSDRGNEAFF
j_gene: TRBJ2-2; v_gene: TRBV27; len: 17; CDR3aa: CASSLLTGTMNTGELFF
j_gene: TRBJ2-1; v_gene: TRBV28; len: 14; CDR3aa: CASIPGLAGESTFF
j_gene: TRBJ1-1; v_gene: TRBV20-1; len: 12; CDR3aa: CSATRTETEAFF
j_gene: TRBJ2-7; v_gene: TRBV6-1; len: 16; CDR3aa: CASSRSPGQGSYEQYF
j_gene: TRBJ2-3; v_gene: TRBV20-1; len: 14; CDR3aa: CSANPDRSTDTQYF
j_gene: TRBJ2-6; v_gene: TRBV5-1; len: 15; CDR3aa: CASLDTYSGANVLTF
j_gene: TRBJ1-2; v_gene: TRBV20-1; len: 15; CDR3aa: CSARVYRQGGIGYTF
j_gene: TRBJ2-7; v_gene: TRBV30; len: 12; CDR3aa: CAWSPRQGWQYF
j_gene: TRBJ1-4; v_gene: TRBV4-2; len: 14; CDR3aa: CASSQRQGTEKLFF
j_gene: TRBJ1-5; v_gene: TRBV20-1; len: 16; CDR3aa: CSARKKYGASNQPQHF
j_gene: TRBJ1-1; v_gene: TRBV3-1; len: 14; CDR3aa: CASSRWSGPTEAFF
j_gene: TRBJ1-5; v_gene: TRBV15; len: 16; CDR3aa: CATSLGGNGGNQPQHF
j_gene: TRBJ2-2; v_gene: TRBV12-3/TRBV12-4; len: 15; CDR3aa: CASIRNLGGWGELFF
j_gene: TRBJ1-4; v_gene: TRBV6-5; len: 13; CDR3aa: CASSSGPTEKLFF
j_gene: TRBJ1-1; v_gene: TRBV7-6; len: 13; CDR3aa: CASSFSGFTEAFF
j_gene: TRBJ2-1; v_gene: TRBV25-1; len: 15; CDR3aa: CASREKDPPRFKQFF
j_gene: TRBJ2-3; v_gene: TRBV15; len: 17; CDR3aa: CATGRREGPFSTDTQYF
j_gene: TRBJ1-4; v_gene: TRBV7-2; len: 14; CDR3aa: CASSPGSGLGKLFF
j_gene: TRBJ1-1; v_gene: TRBV16; len: 15; CDR3aa: CASSQLEQAGYGAFF
j_gene: TRBJ2-5; v_gene: TRBV9; len: 16; CDR3aa: CASSVAGGPTGETQYF
j_gene: TRBJ2-7; v_gene: TRBV5-1; len: 14; CDR3aa: CASSWRTEDDEQYF
j_gene: TRBJ2-4; v_gene: TRBV29-1; len: 15; CDR3aa: CSVGQGGLAKNIQYF
j_gene: TRBJ2-6; v_gene: TRBV7-9; len: 15; CDR3aa: CVSSLPQSGANVLTF
j_gene: TRBJ2-3; v_gene: TRBV20-1; len: 15; CDR3aa: CSARAPPGRTDTQYF
j_gene: TRBJ1-6; v_gene: TRBV7-2; len: 16; CDR3aa: CASSPRGRGAGSPLHF
j_gene: TRBJ2-1; v_gene: TRBV29-1; len: 13; CDR3aa: CSAGGRGLDEQFF
j_gene: TRBJ2-5; v_gene: TRBV29-1; len: 13; CDR3aa: CSVAQESQETQYF
j_gene: TRBJ2-1; v_gene: TRBV6-5; len: 18; CDR3aa: CASSFPRLAGDLMGEQFF
j_gene: TRBJ2-3; v_gene: TRBV15; len: 15; CDR3aa: CATSRDRSITDTQYF
j_gene: TRBJ2-1; v_gene: TRBV3-1; len: 16; CDR3aa: CASSQEGSWGTVLAFF